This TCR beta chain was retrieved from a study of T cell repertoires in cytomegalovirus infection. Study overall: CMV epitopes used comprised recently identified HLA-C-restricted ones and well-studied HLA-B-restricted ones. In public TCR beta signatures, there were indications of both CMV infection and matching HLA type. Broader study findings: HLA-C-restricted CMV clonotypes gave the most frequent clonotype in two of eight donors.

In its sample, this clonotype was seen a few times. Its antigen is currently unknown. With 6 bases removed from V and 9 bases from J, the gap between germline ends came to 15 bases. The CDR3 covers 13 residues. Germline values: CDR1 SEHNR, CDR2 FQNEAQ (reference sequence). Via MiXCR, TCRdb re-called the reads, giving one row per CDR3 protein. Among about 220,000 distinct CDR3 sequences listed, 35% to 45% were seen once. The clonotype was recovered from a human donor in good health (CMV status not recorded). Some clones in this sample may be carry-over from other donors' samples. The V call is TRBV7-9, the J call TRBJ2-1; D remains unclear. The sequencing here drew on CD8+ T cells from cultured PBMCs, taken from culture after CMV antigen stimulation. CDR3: CASSSFEWGEQFF. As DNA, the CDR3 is TGTGCCAGCAGTTCGTTTGAGTGGGGTGAGCAGTTCTTC.